This T cell receptor beta chain was sequenced for a study of beta chain features in type 1 diabetes. The investigators reverse transcribed all of the isolated RNA, so they sequenced expressed TCRB transcripts. Clones were sequenced by immunoSEQ multiplex PCR, and TCRdb holds only the in-frame ones, with some missing. The sample has over 500,000 clones; around 15% are singletons. This clone was found a few times. The receptor comes from a man aged 18 to 30 in good health. Input material: naive CD4+ T cells from blood.

The CDR3 DNA reads TGCAGCGTTAGACAGAGACTCACAGATACGCAGTATTTT. It is translated as CSVRQRLTDTQYF. The rearrangement joins TRBV29-1 to TRBJ2-3; D is possibly TRBD1 (5 bases). Germline values: CDR1 SQVTM, CDR2 ANQGSEA. The CDR3 is 13 residues long. V was clipped by 5 bases and J by 2 bases, with 11 bases between them.